One sample yielded the 31 T cell receptor beta chains listed below, sequenced in a study of regulatory T cells in long-lasting Graves disease. Libraries of TCR beta came from iRepertoire HTBI primers plus Arm-PCR of CDR3 regions. TCRdb reprocessed the multiplex PCR reads with MiXCR, giving one entry per CDR3 protein. The repertoire includes roughly 420,000 distinct CDR3 sequences, roughly 15% of them detected once, and roughly a sixth sits in the top ten. The time point was: newly diagnosed GD, antithyroid drugs for less than 3 months. The TCR library was prepared using RNA isolated from PBMCs. This same sample was also taken into another study, of T cells in Graves' hyperthyroidism and ophthalmopathy.

Sequenced here: peripheral blood mononuclear cells (PBMCs), sampled at new diagnosis, from a patient treated with antithyroid drugs. These receptors all come from a woman aged 45-59 years with Graves disease.

The genes are TRBV7-9 and TRBJ2-2; no clear D gene. The V end lost 0 bases, the J end lost 1 base, and 9 bases lay between the germline ends. CDR1 is SEHNR, CDR2 FQNEAQ, per germline (reference sequence). The CDR3 is made up of 16 amino acids. DNA of the CDR3: TGTGCCAGCAGCTTAGCGGCCGCCGAGAACACCGGGGAGCTGTTTTTT. This gives the protein CASSLAAAENTGELFF.

V usage is TRBV7-9 and J usage is TRBJ2-1; 14 positions agree with TRBD2. With 5 bases clipped from V and 7 bases from J, the junction kept 10 bases outside the gene matches. The CDR3 length is 17 residues. Germline V lookup: CDR1 SEHNR, CDR2 FQNEAQ (reference sequence). In nucleotides, the CDR3 is TGTGCCAGCAGCAACATCCGGACTAGCGGGAGGCCGAATGAGCAGTTCTTC. Protein sequence: CASSNIRTSGRPNEQFF.

Ten or more counts support this clonotype. The chain joins TRBV12-3 or TRBV12-4 to TRBJ2-1, with 7 bases that match TRBD2. J lost 3 bases, V lost 2 bases, and 4 bases had no gene match. The CDR3 is 15 residues long. The CDR3 DNA reads as TGTGCCAGCAGTTTATCCGGGAGGAACTACAATGAGCAGTTCTTC. It yields the protein CASSLSGRNYNEQFF.

This clonotype was observed many times. This chain links TRBV2 with TRBJ1-2; 7 bases fit TRBD1. The germline V gene has CDR1 SNHLY and CDR2 FYNNEI. V lost 6 bases to trimming and J lost 3 bases; unmatched junction nucleotides: 7. This CDR3 spans 14 amino acids. The CDR3 spells CASSVQGLHYGYTF. The CDR3 DNA reads TGTGCCAGCAGCGTACAGGGGTTACACTATGGCTACACCTTC.

Ten or more counts support this clonotype. DNA for the CDR3: TGTGCCAGCAGAGATACAGGGACCAACTACGAGCAGTACTTC. The encoded protein is CASRDTGTNYEQYF. The rearrangement uses TRBV12-3 or TRBV12-4 and TRBJ2-7, with D perhaps TRBD1 (6 bases). The CDR3 length is 14 residues. V lost 6 bases and J lost 3, with 15 bases in between.

This clonotype was detected only a few times. The V and J genes are TRBV19 and TRBJ1-1; D is unclear. Trimming shortened V by 5 bases and J by 2 bases, and 12 bases separated the two germline ends. Germline V CDR1 and CDR2: LNHDA, SQIVND (reference sequence). There are 14 residues in the CDR3. CDR3 in DNA: TGTGCCAGTAGTTTAGCAGGTTTCAACACTGAAGCTTTCTTT. This codes for CASSLAGFNTEAFF.

The chain employs TRBV12-3 or TRBV12-4 and TRBJ2-1; the D gene could be TRBD1 or TRBD2 (7 bases each). The CDR3 length is 13 residues. V lost 6 bases and J 9 bases, leaving 15 bases between the germline ends. CDR3 loop: CASRPGGGGEQFF. The CDR3 bases are TGTGCCAGCAGACCAGGGGGGGGAGGTGAGCAGTTCTTC.

The chain combines TRBV2 with TRBJ1-5, with 9 nucleotides matching TRBD1. J gave up 5 bases and V 3 bases, and 2 bases lay outside the gene matches. The CDR3 sequence is 14 residues long. Germline V gene data show CDR1 as SNHLY and CDR2 as FYNNEI. CDR3 in amino acids: CASSDGQGYQPQHF. CDR3 in DNA: TGTGCCAGCAGTGATGGACAGGGGTATCAGCCCCAGCATTTT.

This clonotype turned up a few times. The V gene is TRBV18, the J gene TRBJ2-7, with D possibly being TRBD2 (5 bases). Trimming stripped 3 bases from V and 0 bases from J, with 15 bases between. This CDR3 is built from 16 residues. Germline values: CDR1 KGHSH, CDR2 LQKENI. The CDR3 spells CASSPHPGRDSYEQYF. CDR3 DNA sequence: TGTGCCAGCTCACCGCATCCTGGACGGGACTCCTACGAGCAGTACTTC.

This clonotype occurred many times. V gene TRBV7-3 combines with J gene TRBJ2-3; TRBD2 agrees at 12 bases. The ends lost 4 bases at V and 1 base at J; junction bases unmatched: 6. This CDR3 spans 17 amino acids. Germline V gene lookup returns CDR1 SGHTA and CDR2 FQGTGA. The CDR3 is CASSSPTSGSGTDTQYF. CDR3 nucleotides: TGTGCCAGCAGCTCCCCGACTAGCGGGAGCGGCACAGATACGCAGTATTTT. Combining the CDR3 with reference TRBV7-3 and TRBJ2-3 gives the whole variable domain GAGVSQTPSNKVTEKGKYVELRCDPISGHTALYWYRQSLGQGPEFLIYFQGTGAADDSGLPNDRFFAVRPEGSVSTLKIQRTERGDSAVYLCASSSPTSGSGTDTQYFGPGTRLTVL.

The chain's CDR3 is CSVVKADSYEQYF. The CDR3 bases are TGCAGCGTTGTAAAAGCAGACTCCTACGAGCAGTACTTC. The gene calls are TRBV29-1 and TRBJ2-7, with unresolved D. The germline V gene encodes CDR1 SQVTM and CDR2 ANQGSEA. The CDR3 is 13 amino acids. The V and J ends lost 4 bases and 0 bases respectively, with 10 bases between them.

This clonotype occurred many times. The chain links TRBV27 to TRBJ1-6, with D hard to call. V was trimmed by 6 bases and J by 8 bases, leaving 11 bases between them. Germline-derived CDR1 and CDR2 are MNHEY and SMNVEV (reference sequence). This CDR3 comprises 13 residues. The CDR3 nucleotides are TGTGCCAGCAGAGTGGACCGAGATTCACCCCTCCACTTT. It translates to CASRVDRDSPLHF.

The chain joins TRBV9 to TRBJ2-1; 14 bases agree with TRBD2. The V gene's germline CDR1 is SGDLS and CDR2 YYNGEE. V gave up 4 bases and J gave up 10 bases; unmatched junction bases: 4. This CDR3 is built from 14 residues. The chain's CDR3 is CASSTGLAGAEQFF. CDR3 bases: TGTGCCAGCAGCACGGGACTAGCGGGAGCAGAGCAGTTCTTC.

The chain couples TRBV2 to TRBJ1-5, with TRBD1 as a possible D gene (5 bases). The V end lost 6 bases, the J end lost 4 bases, and 16 bases lay between the germline ends. Germline CDR1 reads SNHLY; CDR2 reads FYNNEI. This CDR3 comprises 15 residues. The CDR3 loop is CASSIDSKLNQPQHF. The CDR3 DNA follows: TGTGCCAGCAGCATCGACAGCAAGCTTAATCAGCCCCAGCATTTT.

This clonotype has ten or more counts. V is TRBV3-1 and J is TRBJ1-4; 9 bases match TRBD1. J was trimmed by 5 bases and V by 4 bases; bases with no gene match: 5. The CDR3 loop spans 15 amino acids. CDR1 is LGHDT and CDR2 is YNNKEL in the germline V gene (reference sequence). The CDR3: CASSLRTGANEKLFF. The CDR3, as DNA: TGTGCCAGCAGCCTTCGGACAGGGGCGAATGAAAAACTGTTTTTT.

The CDR3 loop is CASSHLLREGQGTDTQYF. CDR3 DNA: TGCGCCAGCAGCCATCTCCTCCGGGAAGGACAGGGTACAGATACGCAGTATTTT. The V gene is TRBV4-1, the J gene TRBJ2-3, with TRBD1 matching 8 bases. The CDR3 spans 18 residues. V gave up 3 bases and J gave up 3 bases; unmatched junction bases: 14. Looked up from germline, CDR1 is MGHRA and CDR2 is YSYEKL.

This clonotype occurred many times. The chain employs TRBV2 and TRBJ2-1; D gene ambiguous. CDR1 and CDR2 (germline): SNHLY, FYNNEI. The V and J ends lost 8 bases and 8 bases respectively, with 16 bases between them. This CDR3 is 13 amino acids long. CDR3 region: CASVTPREYEQFF. CDR3 nucleotide sequence: TGTGCCAGCGTTACACCTAGGGAATATGAGCAGTTCTTC.

This clonotype was seen at least ten times. V usage is TRBV28 and J usage is TRBJ1-5; D is perhaps TRBD1 (6 bases). The V gene lost 5 bases and the J gene lost 4 bases, with 18 bases spanning the gap. Per the germline V gene, CDR1 is MDHEN and CDR2 is SYDVKM. This CDR3 comprises 16 residues. The CDR3 reads CASSQTALGGNQPQHF. In DNA form, the CDR3 reads TGTGCCAGCAGTCAAACAGCGTTAGGGGGGAATCAGCCCCAGCATTTT. Full variable domain (missing parts from reference TRBV28 and TRBJ1-5): DVKVTQSSRYLVKRTGEKVFLECVQDMDHENMFWYRQDPGLGLRLIYFSYDVKMKEKGDIPEGYSVSREKKERFSLILESASTNQTSMYLCASSQTALGGNQPQHFGDGTRLSIL.

This clonotype was counted a few times. This chain links TRBV6-9 with TRBJ1-4; D is ambiguous. The CDR3 contains 16 residues. Germline V gene data show CDR1 as MNHGY and CDR2 as SVAAGI. Trimming shortened V by 3 bases and J by 8 bases, and 19 bases separated the two germline ends. The DNA of the CDR3 is TGTGCCAGCAGTTACATCTCGCCGGGGTTGGGGGAAAAACTGTTTTTT. Its translation is CASSYISPGLGEKLFF.

There are many counts of this clonotype. The V and J genes are TRBV24-1 and TRBJ2-3; tentatively, D is TRBD2 (7 bases). V was pared by 3 bases and J by 2 bases, with 14 bases between. Per germline, CDR1 KGHDR and CDR2 SFDVKD. CDR3 length: 16 residues. In DNA form, the CDR3 reads TGTGCCACCAGTGATGCGGGGGCCTCTTACACAGATACGCAGTATTTT. Its protein is CATSDAGASYTDTQYF.

This clonotype was picked up many times. The chain carries TRBV11-2 and TRBJ2-1; either TRBD1 or TRBD2 may fit D (5 bases each). The CDR3 contains 17 residues. V was shortened by 0 bases and J by 4 bases, with 16 bases between the two germline ends. Germline loops: CDR1 SGHAT, CDR2 FQNNGV. The CDR3 region is CASSLDLWGSEYNEQFF. The CDR3 DNA follows: TGTGCCAGCAGCTTAGATCTTTGGGGGAGTGAGTACAATGAGCAGTTCTTC.

Many counts were recorded for this clonotype. The chain carries TRBV2 and TRBJ2-5; a possible D gene is TRBD2 (5 bases). CDR1 and CDR2 from the germline V gene are SNHLY and FYNNEI. V lost 4 bases and J lost 5, with 11 bases in between. The CDR3 runs 13 residues. The CDR3 protein is CASSGTSGETQYF. In DNA, the CDR3 is TGTGCCAGCAGTGGAACCAGCGGTGAGACCCAGTACTTC.

This clonotype occurred a few times. This rearrangement joins TRBV28 to TRBJ2-1; a weak D match, TRBD2 (6 bases). The CDR3 is 12 amino acids. V was cut by 1 base and J by 14 bases, with 12 bases left in between. Germline V CDR1 and CDR2: MDHEN, SYDVKM. CDR3: CASSLFAGLEFF. The CDR3 DNA follows: TGTGCCAGCAGTTTATTTGCGGGATTGGAGTTCTTC.

In this sample, this clonotype turned up many times. This sequence joins TRBV18 and TRBJ1-5; D gene ambiguous. CDR1 KGHSH and CDR2 LQKENI come from the germline V gene. V gave up 2 bases and J gave up 1 base, with 6 bases separating them. The CDR3 totals 14 residues. The CDR3 DNA reads TGTGCCAGCTCACCAGCGGACAGCAATCAGCCCCAGCATTTT. It codes for CASSPADSNQPQHF.

Only one count was recorded for this clonotype. V gene TRBV9 combines with J gene TRBJ2-3; unclear D gene. V was trimmed by 0 bases and J by 4 bases, leaving 12 bases between them. Germline V CDR1 and CDR2: SGDLS, YYNGEE. This CDR3 is built from 15 residues. CDR3 loop: CASSVAGEFADTQYF. The CDR3 coding sequence is TGTGCCAGCAGCGTAGCTGGCGAGTTTGCAGATACGCAGTATTTT.

In this sample, this clonotype turned up many times. The chain has TRBV28 and TRBJ2-1, with 11 positions matching TRBD2. Unmatched junction bases numbered 9, after V lost 1 base and J lost 7 bases. The CDR3 sequence is 17 residues long. CDR1 is MDHEN and CDR2 is SYDVKM in the germline V gene. The CDR3 coding sequence is TGTGCCAGCAGTTTATCCCTAGCGGGAGGATTTGGGAATGAGCAGTTCTTC. It encodes CASSLSLAGGFGNEQFF.

The chain uses TRBV19 and TRBJ1-5; D unclear. The CDR3 totals 15 residues. Trimming took off 6 bases at V and 1 base at J, with 13 bases between the two ends. Germline V lookup: CDR1 LNHDA, CDR2 SQIVND (reference sequence). The CDR3 loop is CASRGLRGSNQPQHF. The CDR3 DNA is TGTGCCAGTAGAGGATTGCGCGGGAGCAATCAGCCCCAGCATTTT.

This sequence joins TRBV24-1 and TRBJ2-3, with 7 nucleotides matching TRBD2. Germline loops: CDR1 KGHDR, CDR2 SFDVKD. J was trimmed by 6 bases and V by 6 bases; bases with no gene match: 8. There are 14 residues in the CDR3. CDR3 sequence: CATSSASGTDTQYF. The CDR3 bases are TGTGCCACCAGTAGTGCGAGCGGGACCGATACGCAGTATTTT.

This clonotype was picked up many times. The chain recombines TRBV11-2 with TRBJ2-3; D ambiguous. The germline V gene has CDR1 SGHAT and CDR2 FQNNGV. Trimming pared 1 base from V and 4 bases from J, leaving 0 bases between. The CDR3 loop spans 11 amino acids. In DNA form, the CDR3 reads TGTGCCAGCAGCTTAGCAGATACGCAGTATTTT. Residues: CASSLADTQYF.

The chain combines TRBV28 with TRBJ1-4, with D possibly TRBD1 on 5 matching bases. The CDR3 covers 14 residues. Trimming left V 8 bases short and J 7 bases short, with 17 bases between. Germline V gene lookup returns CDR1 MDHEN and CDR2 SYDVKM. CDR3 coding DNA: TGTGCCAGCTACGGGGGAGAGAGAGGTGAAAAACTGTTTTTT. This encodes CASYGGERGEKLFF.

In its sample, this clonotype was seen many times. The V and J genes are TRBV6-1 and TRBJ2-7; a weak D match, TRBD2 (5 bases). The CDR3 has 14 amino acids. Germline CDR1 and CDR2: MNHNS and SASEGT. Trimming took off 6 bases at V and 1 base at J, with 13 bases between the two ends. This CDR3 reads CASRGSTASYEQYF. The CDR3 nucleotides are TGTGCCAGCAGAGGGAGTACCGCTTCCTACGAGCAGTACTTC.